Presented here are 16 T cell receptor beta chains from one specimen sequenced in a study of blood T cell repertoires in COVID-19. TCRdb keeps only in-frame clones here, not all; method: immunoSEQ multiplex PCR. This sample carries roughly 200,000 clones, 78% of them seen once, and the ten largest clones take approximately 2.9%. The sample comprised peripheral blood. Receptors originate from a woman older than 75 with active or convalescent COVID-19.

As concerns this clone: At one end the junction does not follow the germline gene, possibly because of a read error. Other DNA sequences within the sample encode an identical CDR3. The V and J genes are TRBV5-1 and TRBJ2-3; perhaps TRBD2 as D (6 bases). CDR3 size: 17 residues. CDR1 is SGHRS, CDR2 YFSETQ, per germline. CDR3 DNA: TGCGCCAGCAGTTTGGAATTTGAGGCTAGCGGCACAGATACGCAGTATTTT. It is translated as CASSLEFEASGTDTQYF.

The genes are TRBV2 and TRBJ2-5; weak D call: TRBD2 (7 bases). The germline V gene encodes CDR1 SNHLY and CDR2 FYNNEI. The V end lost 3 bases, the J end lost 5 bases, and 13 bases lay between the germline ends. CDR3 size: 14 residues. CDR3 region: CASSDGGAGETQYF. The CDR3 DNA sequence: TGTGCCAGCAGTGATGGGGGGGCAGGGGAGACCCAGTACTTC.

The chain links TRBV3-1 (or the pseudogene TRBV3-2) to TRBJ2-5; D uncertain. The CDR3 loop spans 14 amino acids. V lost 6 bases, J lost 5 bases, and 16 bases lay in between. The V gene's germline CDR1 is LGHDT and CDR2 YNNKEL (reference sequence). CDR3 amino acids: CASRLNGLRETQYF. The CDR3 DNA sequence: TGTGCCAGCAGGCTAAACGGGTTACGGGAGACCCAGTACTTC.

The chain employs TRBV6-5 and TRBJ1-2; D not certain. CDR1 is MNHEY and CDR2 is SVGAGI in the germline V gene. The V and J ends lost 9 bases and 8 bases respectively, with 10 bases between them. The CDR3 is 10 residues long. In DNA, the CDR3 is TGTGCCAGTTACCGGGAAGGCTACACCTTC. It is translated as CASYREGYTF.

The chain recombines TRBV4-3 with TRBJ1-1; possible D gene TRBD1, 5 bases. The V end lost 0 bases, the J end lost 4 bases, and 21 bases lay between the germline ends. The CDR3 totals 18 residues. Germline CDR1 reads LGHNA; CDR2 reads YSLEER. The CDR3 spells CASSQEWGGVQSLTEAFF. The CDR3 nucleotides read TGCGCCAGCAGCCAAGAATGGGGGGGGGTCCAGAGCCTCACTGAAGCTTTCTTT.

The rearrangement joins TRBV5-1 to TRBJ2-5; 8 bases are shared with TRBD1. Germline CDR1 and CDR2: SGHRS and YFSETQ. V lost 4 bases, J lost 1 base, and 6 bases stayed unmatched. The CDR3 length is 15 residues. This CDR3 is CASSQMTGAQETQYF. The CDR3 coding sequence is TGCGCCAGCAGCCAGATGACAGGGGCCCAAGAGACCCAGTACTTC.

The chain uses TRBV19 and TRBJ2-7, with D maybe TRBD2 (5 bases). Germline V gene lookup returns CDR1 LNHDA and CDR2 SQIVND (reference sequence). The CDR3 consists of 15 residues. V lost 5 bases and J lost 4, with 18 bases in between. The CDR3 bases are TGTGCCAGTAGTGGCGGACTCGAAAGATCTTACGAGCAGTACTTC. It codes for CASSGGLERSYEQYF. Using reference TRBV19 and TRBJ2-7 for the parts outside the CDR3, the full variable domain is DGGITQSPKYLFRKEGQNVTLSCEQNLNHDAMYWYRQDPGQGLRLIYYSQIVNDFQKGDIAEGYSVSREKKESFPLTVTSAQKNPTAFYLCASSGGLERSYEQYFGPGTRLTVT.

The chain uses TRBV20-1 and TRBJ2-2; 10 nucleotides match TRBD2. CDR1 and CDR2 from the germline V gene are DFQATT and SNEGSKA (reference sequence). With V trimmed by 3 bases and J by 6 bases, 7 bases remained unmatched. The CDR3 covers 15 residues. The CDR3 reads CSASVVAGGSGELFF. The CDR3 DNA is TGCAGTGCTAGTGTGGTAGCGGGGGGTTCCGGGGAGCTGTTTTTT.

This clone is a singleton in its sample. V usage is TRBV6-5 and J usage is TRBJ1-1; D might be TRBD1 (6 bases). This CDR3 contains 14 residues. Germline V gives CDR1 MNHEY, CDR2 SVGAGI. Trimming took 6 bases from V and 1 from J, leaving 12 bases between them. In DNA, the CDR3 is TGTGCCAGCAGCGCCATCAGGGGGAACACTGAAGCTTTCTTT. Its protein is CASSAIRGNTEAFF.

Only a few counts were recorded for this clone. This sequence joins TRBV2 and TRBJ1-1; D gene unclear. Trimming removed 1 base at V and 5 bases at J, with 11 bases between. The CDR3 is made up of 14 amino acids. Germline loops: CDR1 SNHLY, CDR2 FYNNEI. For the CDR3, the DNA is TGTGCCAGCAGTGAAGTCACCGTAGTGACTGAAGCTTTCTTT. Amino acids: CASSEVTVVTEAFF.

This chain connects TRBV7-3 to TRBJ1-1, with unresolved D. Trimming stripped 0 bases from V and 1 base from J, with 6 bases between. Germline CDR1 reads SGHTA; CDR2 reads FQGTGA. CDR3 length equals 14 residues. The CDR3 region is CASSLTAGNTEAFF. DNA for the CDR3: TGTGCCAGCAGCTTAACTGCCGGGAACACTGAAGCTTTCTTT. Variable domain in full (rest from reference TRBV7-3 and TRBJ1-1): GAGVSQTPSNKVTEKGKYVELRCDPISGHTALYWYRQSLGQGPEFLIYFQGTGAADDSGLPNDRFFAVRPEGSVSTLKIQRTERGDSAVYLCASSLTAGNTEAFFGQGTRLTVV.

V gene TRBV5-5 combines with J gene TRBJ1-2, with D possibly matching TRBD1 (6 bases). The CDR3 has 13 residues. The V gene lost 5 bases and the J gene lost 8 bases, with 16 bases spanning the gap. Germline lookup yields CDR1 SGHKS and CDR2 YYEKEE (reference sequence). The CDR3 sequence is CASRYRDRGGYTF. CDR3 DNA: TGTGCCAGCAGGTACAGGGATCGGGGCGGCTACACCTTC.

The chain links TRBV6-5 to TRBJ1-1, with TRBD1 matching over 7 bases. CDR3 length: 13 amino acids. Germline V gene data show CDR1 as MNHEY and CDR2 as SVGAGI. Trimming removed 6 bases from V and 4 bases from J; junction bases left unmatched: 5. As DNA, the CDR3 is TGTGCCAGCAGCCTGCAGGGGGGCACTGAAGCTTTCTTT. This encodes CASSLQGGTEAFF.

The CDR3 loop is CASSEGQATYYGYTF. CDR3 sequence (DNA): TGTGCCAGCAGTGAGGGACAGGCCACCTACTATGGCTACACCTTC. The chain uses TRBV6-1 and TRBJ1-2; 8 nucleotides match TRBD1. Trimming cost V 3 bases and J 3 bases; bases outside gene matches: 6. Germline CDR1 is MNHNS and CDR2 is SASEGT. The CDR3 loop spans 15 amino acids.

J is TRBJ1-2 and V is TRBV7-9, with 8 bases matching TRBD1. The CDR3 is made up of 16 amino acids. Trimming at V came to 5 bases and at J to 5 bases, leaving 13 bases not matched to a gene. CDR1 is SEHNR and CDR2 is FQNEAQ in the germline V gene (reference sequence). The CDR3 loop is CASSPGTGAWGYGYTF. The CDR3 DNA sequence: TGTGCCAGCAGCCCCGGGACAGGTGCTTGGGGGTATGGCTACACCTTC.

CDR3: CASSHLPGSELTSTDTQYF. CDR3 DNA sequence: TGTGCCAGCAGCCACCTGCCGGGGAGCGAACTGACTAGCACAGATACGCAGTATTTT. The chain joins TRBV4-2 to TRBJ2-3, with a weak D call TRBD2 (5 bases). CDR1 is LGHNA and CDR2 is YNFKEQ in the germline V gene. Between the trimmed V and J ends, which lost 3 bases and 0 bases, there was a span of 22 bases. The CDR3 covers 19 residues.